The clone carrying this T cell receptor (beta chain) turned up a few times. Its antigen remains unknown. Use of 60 Vbeta and 13 Jbeta primers characterized the PCR. The assay was immunoSEQ multiplex PCR, and TCRdb's table has in-frame clones only and misses some. Of about 140,000 clones detected, approximately 78% appear once; the ten largest clones hold about 3.4%. The data belong to a study of cytomegalovirus exposure and HLA in healthy donors. General observations from the study: A later analysis reported that several of the most significant clusters appeared to be linked to common viral pathogens, among them Epstein-Barr virus. Through in vitro validation, three CMV-associated chains were shown to be specific for CMV antigens.

The CDR3 covers 13 residues. Trimming took off 2 bases at V and 4 bases at J, with 8 bases between the two ends. The germline CDR1 and CDR2 sequences are SGHNT and YENEEA. The V gene is TRBV11-3, the J gene TRBJ1-1; no firm D call. The receptor's source is a young man in good health and CMV-seropositive. The sequenced sample was PBMCs. This CDR3 is CASSLTSLTEAFF. DNA for the CDR3: TGTGCCAGCAGCTTAACCAGTCTCACTGAAGCTTTCTTT.